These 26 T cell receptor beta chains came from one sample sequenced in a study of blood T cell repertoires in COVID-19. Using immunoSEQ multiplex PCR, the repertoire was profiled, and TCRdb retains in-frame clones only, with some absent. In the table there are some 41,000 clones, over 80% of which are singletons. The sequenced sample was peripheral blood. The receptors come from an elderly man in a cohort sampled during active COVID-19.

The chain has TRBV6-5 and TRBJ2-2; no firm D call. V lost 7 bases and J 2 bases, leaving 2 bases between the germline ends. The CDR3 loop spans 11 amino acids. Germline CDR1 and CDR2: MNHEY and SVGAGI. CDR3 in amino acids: CASTNTGELFF. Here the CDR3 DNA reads TGTGCCAGCACTAACACCGGGGAGCTGTTTTTT.

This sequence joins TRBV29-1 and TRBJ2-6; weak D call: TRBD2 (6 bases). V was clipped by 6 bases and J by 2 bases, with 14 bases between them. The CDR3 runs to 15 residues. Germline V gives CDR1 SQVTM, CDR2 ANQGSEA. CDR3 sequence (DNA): TGCAGCGTCGCGGGACTCGGGGCTGGGGCCAACGTCCTGACTTTC. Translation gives CSVAGLGAGANVLTF.

The CDR3 region has the DNA TGTGCCAGCAGTTTCAGGCCGGGACAGGGGGCAACTGAAGCTTTCTTT. It encodes CASSFRPGQGATEAFF. V and J are TRBV28 and TRBJ1-1; 12 bases align to TRBD1. The germline CDR1 and CDR2 sequences are MDHEN and SYDVKM. The length of the CDR3 is 16 residues. Germline trimming cut 3 bases from V and 5 bases from J; bases unmatched to any gene: 7.

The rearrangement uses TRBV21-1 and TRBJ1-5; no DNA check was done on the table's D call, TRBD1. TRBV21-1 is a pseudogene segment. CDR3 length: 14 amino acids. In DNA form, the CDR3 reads TGTGCCAGCAGCAAAACAGGGGGAAGTCAGCCCCAGCATTTT. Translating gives CASSKTGGSQPQHF.

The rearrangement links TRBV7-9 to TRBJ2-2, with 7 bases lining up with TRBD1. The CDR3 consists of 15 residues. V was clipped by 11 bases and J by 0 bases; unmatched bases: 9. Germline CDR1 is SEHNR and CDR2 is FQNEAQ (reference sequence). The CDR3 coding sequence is TGTGCCGGGAACACGGGACAGACGAACACCGGGGAGCTGTTTTTT. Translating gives CAGNTGQTNTGELFF.

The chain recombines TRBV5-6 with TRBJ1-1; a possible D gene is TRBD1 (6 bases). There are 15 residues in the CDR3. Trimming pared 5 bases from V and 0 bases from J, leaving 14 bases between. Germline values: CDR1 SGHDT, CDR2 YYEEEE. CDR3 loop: CASRLQGNMNTEAFF. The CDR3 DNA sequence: TGTGCCAGCAGACTTCAGGGGAACATGAACACTGAAGCTTTCTTT.

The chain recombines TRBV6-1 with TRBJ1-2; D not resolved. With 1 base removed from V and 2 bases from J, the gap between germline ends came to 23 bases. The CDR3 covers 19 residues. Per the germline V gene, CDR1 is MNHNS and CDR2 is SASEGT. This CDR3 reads CASSEVQKGYGGWNYGYTF. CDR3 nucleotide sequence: TGTGCCAGCAGTGAAGTTCAAAAAGGCTACGGCGGCTGGAACTATGGCTACACCTTC.

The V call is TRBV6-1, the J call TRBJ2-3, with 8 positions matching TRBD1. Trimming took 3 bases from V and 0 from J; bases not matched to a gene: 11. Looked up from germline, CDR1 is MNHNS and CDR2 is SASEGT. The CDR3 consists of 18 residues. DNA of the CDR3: TGTGCCAGCAGTGACGTAGGCAGGGGGCTAACAAGCACAGATACGCAGTATTTT. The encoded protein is CASSDVGRGLTSTDTQYF.

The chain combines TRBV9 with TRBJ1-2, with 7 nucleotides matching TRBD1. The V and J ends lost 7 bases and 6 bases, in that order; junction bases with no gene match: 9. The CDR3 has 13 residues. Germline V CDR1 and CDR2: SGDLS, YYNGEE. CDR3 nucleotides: TGTGCCAGCTTTTCCAGGGGGAAGAATGGCTACACCTTC. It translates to CASFSRGKNGYTF.

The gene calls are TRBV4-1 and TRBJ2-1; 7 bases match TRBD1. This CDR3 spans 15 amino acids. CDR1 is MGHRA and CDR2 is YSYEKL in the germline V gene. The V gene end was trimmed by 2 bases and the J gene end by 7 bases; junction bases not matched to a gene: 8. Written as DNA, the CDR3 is TGCGCCAGCAGCCAACTACCCACAGGGGAAAATGAGCAGTTCTTC. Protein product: CASSQLPTGENEQFF.

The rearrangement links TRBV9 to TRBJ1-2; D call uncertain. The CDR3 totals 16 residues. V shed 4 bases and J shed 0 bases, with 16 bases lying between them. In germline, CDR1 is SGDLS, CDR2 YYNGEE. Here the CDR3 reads CASSPHIATTNYGYTF. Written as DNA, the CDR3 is TGTGCCAGCAGCCCCCACATAGCGACAACTAACTATGGCTACACCTTC. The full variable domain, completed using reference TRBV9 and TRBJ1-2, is DSGVTQTPKHLITATGQRVTLRCSPRSGDLSVYWYQQSLDQGLQFLIQYYNGEERAKGNILERFSAQQFPDLHSELNLSSLELGDSALYFCASSPHIATTNYGYTFGSGTRLTVV.

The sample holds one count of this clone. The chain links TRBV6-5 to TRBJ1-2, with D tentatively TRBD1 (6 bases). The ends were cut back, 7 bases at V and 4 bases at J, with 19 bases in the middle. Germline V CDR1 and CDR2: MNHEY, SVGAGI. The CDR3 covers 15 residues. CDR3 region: CASTLAGGPRYGYTF. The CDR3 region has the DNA TGTGCCAGCACTTTAGCGGGGGGGCCCCGCTATGGCTACACCTTC.

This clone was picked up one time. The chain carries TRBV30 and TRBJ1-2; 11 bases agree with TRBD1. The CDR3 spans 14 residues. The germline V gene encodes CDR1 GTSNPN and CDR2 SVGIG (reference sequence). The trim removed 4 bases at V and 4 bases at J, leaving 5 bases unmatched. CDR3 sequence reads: CAWNRDRGSYGYTF. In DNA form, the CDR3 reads TGTGCCTGGAACCGGGACAGGGGGTCCTATGGCTACACCTTC.

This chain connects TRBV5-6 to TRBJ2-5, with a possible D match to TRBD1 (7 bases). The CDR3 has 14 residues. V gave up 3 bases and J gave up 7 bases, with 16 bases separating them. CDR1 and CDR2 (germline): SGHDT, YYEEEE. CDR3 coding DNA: TGTGCCAGCAGCTCCCAGGGGGGACGCTGGACCCAGTACTTC. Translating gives CASSSQGGRWTQYF.

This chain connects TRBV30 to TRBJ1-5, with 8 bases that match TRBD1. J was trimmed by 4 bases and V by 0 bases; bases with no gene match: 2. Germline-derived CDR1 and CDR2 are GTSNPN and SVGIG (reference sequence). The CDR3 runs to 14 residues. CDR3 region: CAWSVRTGNQPQHF. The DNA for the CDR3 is TGTGCCTGGAGTGTACGGACAGGGAATCAGCCCCAGCATTTT. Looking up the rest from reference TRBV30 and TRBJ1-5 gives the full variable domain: SQTIHQWPATLVQPVGSPLSLECTVEGTSNPNLYWYRQAAGRGLQLLFYSVGIGQISSEVPQNLSASRPQDRQFILSSKKLLLSDSGFYLCAWSVRTGNQPQHFGDGTRLSIL.

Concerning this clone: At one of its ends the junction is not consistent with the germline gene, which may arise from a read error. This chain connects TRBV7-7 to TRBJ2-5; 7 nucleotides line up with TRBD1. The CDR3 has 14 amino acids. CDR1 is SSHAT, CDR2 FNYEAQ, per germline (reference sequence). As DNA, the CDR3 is TGTGCTAGCAGCACCTCAGGGGGCCAAGAGACCCAGTACTTC. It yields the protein CASSTSGGQETQYF.

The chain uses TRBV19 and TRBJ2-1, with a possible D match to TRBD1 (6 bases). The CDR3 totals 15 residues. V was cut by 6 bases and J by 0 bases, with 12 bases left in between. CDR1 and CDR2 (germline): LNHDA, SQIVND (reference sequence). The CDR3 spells CASRKTGLSYNEQFF. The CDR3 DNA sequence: TGTGCCAGTAGGAAGACAGGCCTCTCCTACAATGAGCAGTTCTTC.

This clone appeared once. In DNA form, the CDR3 reads TGTGCCAGCAGCCAAGCGGACAGACATAGCAATCAGCCCCAGCATTTT. Translated: CASSQADRHSNQPQHF. V and J are TRBV14 and TRBJ1-5; D perhaps matches TRBD1 (6 bases). CDR1 is SGHDN and CDR2 is FVKESK in the germline V gene. V lost 1 base and J 0 bases, leaving 10 bases between the germline ends. The CDR3 runs 16 residues.

CDR3 residues: CSVLGGDTQYF. CDR3 DNA sequence: TGCAGCGTGCTCGGAGGGGATACGCAGTATTTT. V usage is TRBV29-1 and J usage is TRBJ2-3; D might be TRBD2 (6 bases). Germline V gene lookup returns CDR1 SQVTM and CDR2 ANQGSEA. The V gene lost 6 bases and the J gene lost 6 bases, with 10 bases spanning the gap. The CDR3 runs 11 residues.

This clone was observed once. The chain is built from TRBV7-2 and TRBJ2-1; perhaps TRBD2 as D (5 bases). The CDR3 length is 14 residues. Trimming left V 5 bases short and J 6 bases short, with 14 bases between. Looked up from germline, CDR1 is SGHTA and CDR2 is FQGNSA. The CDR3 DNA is TGTGCCAGCAGCCGTGACACTAGTATCAATGAGCAGTTCTTC. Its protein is CASSRDTSINEQFF.

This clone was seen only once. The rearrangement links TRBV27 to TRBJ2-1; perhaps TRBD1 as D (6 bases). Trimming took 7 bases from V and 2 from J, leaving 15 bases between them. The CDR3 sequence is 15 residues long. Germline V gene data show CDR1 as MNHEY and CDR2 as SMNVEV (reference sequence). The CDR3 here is CASNPTGPPYNEQFF. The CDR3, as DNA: TGTGCCAGCAACCCGACAGGACCCCCCTACAATGAGCAGTTCTTC.

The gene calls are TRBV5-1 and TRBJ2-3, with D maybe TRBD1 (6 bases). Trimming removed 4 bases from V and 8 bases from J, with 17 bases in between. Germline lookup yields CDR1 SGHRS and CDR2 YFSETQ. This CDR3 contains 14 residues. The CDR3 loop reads CASSAGPLGATQYF. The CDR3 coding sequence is TGCGCCAGCAGCGCCGGGCCTTTGGGGGCTACGCAGTATTTT.

DNA for the CDR3: TGTGCCAGCAGTTTGGGACTAGCGGGACGCAATGAGCAGTTCTTC. The encoded protein is CASSLGLAGRNEQFF. V and J are TRBV7-2 and TRBJ2-1; 13 bases are a match to TRBD2. J gave up 6 bases and V 6 bases, and 5 bases lay outside the gene matches. The CDR3 loop spans 15 amino acids. Germline V gene sequence: CDR1 SGHTA, CDR2 FQGNSA.

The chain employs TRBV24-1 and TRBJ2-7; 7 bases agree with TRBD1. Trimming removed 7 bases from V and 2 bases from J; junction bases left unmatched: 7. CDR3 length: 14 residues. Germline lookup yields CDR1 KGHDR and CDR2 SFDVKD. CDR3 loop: CATSTGTVPYEQYF. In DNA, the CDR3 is TGTGCCACCAGCACCGGGACAGTACCCTACGAGCAGTACTTC.

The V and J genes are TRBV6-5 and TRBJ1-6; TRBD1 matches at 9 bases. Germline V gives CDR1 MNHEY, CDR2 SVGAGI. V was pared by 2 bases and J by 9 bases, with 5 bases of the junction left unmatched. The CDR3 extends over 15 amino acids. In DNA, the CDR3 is TGTGCCAGCAGTTACGGGACAGGGTGGATTTCACCCCTCCACTTT. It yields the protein CASSYGTGWISPLHF.

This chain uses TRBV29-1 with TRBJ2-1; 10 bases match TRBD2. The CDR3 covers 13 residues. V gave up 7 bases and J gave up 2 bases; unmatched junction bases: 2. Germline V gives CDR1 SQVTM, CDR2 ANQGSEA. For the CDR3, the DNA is TGCAGCGGCGGACTAGCGGCCTACAATGAGCAGTTCTTC. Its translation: CSGGLAAYNEQFF.